This record covers a single T cell receptor (beta chain). No antigen is known for it. No clone much larger than this one lies a single base away; base qualities are absent. This sample was included in a study of CD8 T cells in Susac syndrome (dated by TCRdb to between 2018 and 2021). Context from the whole study: Repertoire sequencing was used to test whether CD8+ T cell activation and differentiation in Susac syndrome was antigen driven. What the authors observed across the whole study: The number of individuals in the TCR sequencing and HLA analysis was acknowledged as relatively small.

RNA was extracted with the RNeasy kit and roughly 0.45 to 1 ug was reverse transcribed using random hexamers. TCR beta CDR3 regions were amplified with the immunoSEQ multiplex PCR assay covering 54 Vbeta and 13 Jbeta segments. PCR amplification bias was corrected using a synthetic template baseline for primer optimization and computational correction. The published analysis was carried out like this. Only productive sequences were kept, with reads annotated to V, D and J genes according to IMGT and analyzed in immunoSEQ Analyzer. Clonality was calculated as one minus the Shannon entropy normalized by log2 of the number of productive unique sequences. Public and private clones were assessed among the 100 most prevalent clones of each patient and control. Clones were defined as Susac-specific if absent from the healthy and MS cohorts, from around 1,000 published viral clones and from other ImmuneACCESS disease sequences. Clones were called with MiXCR by TCRdb after fastp trimmed the public reads at Q25, and only in-frame beta chains were retained. Here each entry gathers all rows of one CDR3 protein and keeps the most common genes and DNA. TCRdb's processing, not the authors' own work, is the source of the V and J calls. The sample table holds about 180,000 distinct CDR3 sequences, of which roughly 92% were seen once. Clones ranked in the top ten supply 0.09% to 0.095% of the sample.

High-throughput TCR beta sequencing profiled peripheral blood CD8+ and CD4+ T cells from healthy donors, Susac syndrome patients and multiple sclerosis patients. Multiple sclerosis controls were treatment-naive patients with stable or active relapsing-remitting disease fulfilling revised McDonald criteria. Bulk CD8+ and CD4+ T cells were purified magnetically by negative isolation, whereas CD8+ TEMRA cells were enriched by FACS. Blood was drawn into EDTA tubes, processed within 24 hours, and PBMCs were isolated by density gradient centrifugation. PBMCs intended for TCR sequencing were cryopreserved in liquid nitrogen and thawed later in a water bath at 37 degrees C. A purity of at least 90% was achieved for sorted or isolated CD4+, CD8+ and CD8+ TEMRA cells. Sequencing was performed on CD4+ T cells from PBMCs. This receptor was taken from a human donor with multiple sclerosis.

CDR3 protein: CASRTLRGATEAFF. Read as DNA, the sequence is TGTGCCAGTAGGACGCTCAGGGGGGCCACTGAAGCTTTCTTT. In this chain, TRBV19 is recombined with TRBJ1-1; TRBD1 lines up with 7 middle nucleotides. After removal of 6 bases from V and 4 bases from J, the junction retains 8 bases not matched to a gene. CDR1 and CDR2 are read off the germline V gene (reference sequence) as LNHDA and SQIVND. The CDR3 goes from the cysteine to the phenylalanine over 14 residues. Only the CDR3 DNA is retained, 42 bases long and in frame from the first base.